The 10 T cell receptor beta chains below all came from one sample that was sequenced in a study of T-cell reconstitution after alpha-beta-depleted transplantation in children. Unique molecular identifiers were built into the TCRbeta library. TCRdb passed the PCR reads through MiXCR, listing each CDR3 protein once. The sample records 250,000 to 350,000 distinct CDR3 sequences, approximately 9.8% being singletons. The material was PBMCs from the stem cell graft donor, obtained from the stem cell graft. These receptors all come from a human donor who donated a stem cell graft to a child with SCID.

The chain employs TRBV20-1 and TRBJ2-4; TRBD1 matches 7 bases. This CDR3 comprises 13 residues. Germline trimming cut 1 base from V and 6 bases from J; bases unmatched to any gene: 3. Germline CDR1 and CDR2: DFQATT and SNEGSKA (reference sequence). CDR3: CSARGQGSNIQYF. CDR3 in DNA: TGCAGTGCTAGAGGACAGGGTTCAAACATTCAGTACTTC.

V and J are TRBV4-1 and TRBJ2-4; the D gene is possibly TRBD2 (6 bases). The CDR3 extends over 14 amino acids. Germline lookup yields CDR1 MGHRA and CDR2 YSYEKL. With 0 bases removed from V and 8 bases from J, the gap between germline ends came to 11 bases. CDR3 amino acids: CASSQETPGDIQYF. CDR3 nucleotide sequence: TGCGCCAGCAGCCAAGAAACCCCGGGGGACATTCAGTACTTC.

This clonotype was seen ten or more times. This rearrangement joins TRBV7-2 to TRBJ2-7; D gene ambiguous. V was shortened by 2 bases and J by 8 bases, with 19 bases between the two germline ends. This CDR3 is built from 15 residues. Germline-derived CDR1 and CDR2 are SGHTA and FQGNSA. The CDR3 DNA sequence: TGTGCCAGCAGCTTAATAAGGGTATCCCTTACGAAGCAGTACTTC. It specifies CASSLIRVSLTKQYF.

This clonotype has more than one count but fewer than ten. The rearrangement uses TRBV3-1 and TRBJ2-5; D remains ambiguous. V was shortened by 0 bases and J by 5 bases, with 1 base between the two germline ends. CDR1 is LGHDT, CDR2 YNNKEL, per germline (reference sequence). The CDR3 runs 11 residues. CDR3 loop: CASSQDETQYF. DNA of the CDR3: TGTGCCAGCAGCCAAGACGAGACCCAGTACTTC.

This clonotype was detected only a few times. The V and J genes are TRBV9 and TRBJ2-3, with D possibly being TRBD1 or TRBD2 (5 bases each). Trimming cost V 2 bases and J 2 bases, with 12 bases left between them. The CDR3 is 15 amino acids. CDR1 is SGDLS, CDR2 YYNGEE, per germline. In DNA form, the CDR3 reads TGTGCCAGCAGCGTTGCCGGGGACCCCACAGATACGCAGTATTTT. Its translation: CASSVAGDPTDTQYF.

Ten or more counts support this clonotype. The V gene is TRBV28, the J gene TRBJ2-3; 7 nucleotides match TRBD1. The junction had 5 bases not matched to a gene; V was cut back by 5 bases and J by 0 bases. This CDR3 is built from 15 residues. Germline assignment: CDR1 MDHEN and CDR2 SYDVKM. The CDR3 protein is CASSPDRPSTDTQYF. The CDR3 nucleotides read TGTGCCAGCAGTCCGGACAGGCCGAGCACAGATACGCAGTATTTT. The full variable domain, rest sourced from reference TRBV28 and TRBJ2-3, is DVKVTQSSRYLVKRTGEKVFLECVQDMDHENMFWYRQDPGLGLRLIYFSYDVKMKEKGDIPEGYSVSREKKERFSLILESASTNQTSMYLCASSPDRPSTDTQYFGPGTRLTVL.

V and J are TRBV6-5 and TRBJ2-1; the D is unclear. Germline V lookup: CDR1 MNHEY, CDR2 SVGAGI. V lost 0 bases to trimming and J lost 6 bases, with 15 bases between them. The CDR3 length is 16 residues. CDR3 loop: CASSYSGHSPGNEQFF. The CDR3 DNA reads TGTGCCAGCAGTTACTCAGGTCACTCTCCTGGCAATGAGCAGTTCTTC.

This clonotype showed up many times. J is TRBJ2-7 and V is TRBV5-1; 9 bases are a match to TRBD1. CDR1 is SGHRS, CDR2 YFSETQ, per germline. The V and J ends lost 3 bases and 0 bases, in that order; junction bases with no gene match: 4. The CDR3 spans 15 residues. The CDR3: CASSYRDRDSYEQYF. For the CDR3, the DNA is TGCGCCAGCAGCTACCGGGACAGGGACTCCTACGAGCAGTACTTC.

J is TRBJ2-4 and V is TRBV4-2, with 7 bases identical to TRBD1. V shed 2 bases, J shed 7 bases, and the junction held 11 bases outside the gene matches. The germline V gene encodes CDR1 LGHNA and CDR2 YNFKEQ. The CDR3 totals 16 residues. The CDR3 here is CASSQSNRGWVNIQYF. CDR3 bases: TGTGCCAGCAGCCAATCTAACAGGGGATGGGTCAACATTCAGTACTTC.

The V call is TRBV7-9, the J call TRBJ2-5, with D possibly being TRBD2 (6 bases). Germline-derived CDR1 and CDR2 are SEHNR and FQNEAQ (reference sequence). V was pared by 0 bases and J by 3 bases, with 11 bases between. CDR3 length: 15 amino acids. DNA of the CDR3: TGTGCCAGCAGCTTAGCGCGGAGGGGAGAAGAGACCCAGTACTTC. It codes for CASSLARRGEETQYF.